This paragraph covers one T cell receptor beta chain sequence. Time point in this sample: pretreatment peripheral blood. The CDR3 runs to 12 residues. The germline V gene has CDR1 MNHNS and CDR2 SASEGT. V dropped 7 bases and J dropped 1 base, with 7 bases sitting between them. This entry belongs to a study of PD-L1 blockade in urothelial cancer. The assay was immunoSEQ multiplex PCR, and TCRdb's table has in-frame clones only and misses some. The profile shows about 50,000 clones, around 80% of them singletons. This TCR came from a man between 65 and 85 years old with urothelial cancer. The V and J genes are TRBV6-1 and TRBJ1-1; no reliable D call. This specimen was PBMCs, taken around atezolizumab (anti-PD-L1) treatment. This CDR3 is CASMSTNTEAFF. Here the CDR3 DNA reads TGTGCCAGCATGAGCACGAACACTGAAGCTTTCTTT.